The source of this TCR beta chain is a study of cytomegalovirus exposure and HLA in healthy donors. This clone was detected only a few times. Its antigen remains unidentified. The PCR ran on 60 Vbeta and 13 Jbeta primers. Clones were read by immunoSEQ multiplex PCR, and TCRdb kept only the in-frame ones, dropping some. The profile shows about 150,000 clones, more than 75% of them singletons. V gave up 5 bases and J gave up 4 bases; unmatched junction bases: 17. Germline assignment: CDR1 SGHAT and CDR2 FQDESV (reference sequence). The CDR3 length is 19 residues. Study-wide results and limits: In a later analysis, around 18,000 TCR beta sequences were associated with HLA alleles at 0.05 false discovery rate. Evidence from a later analysis indicated that most CMV-associated TCR beta chains looked HLA-restricted.

The sample consisted of PBMCs. The rearrangement uses TRBV11-1 and TRBJ2-1, with 10 bases matching TRBD2. The source of this sequence is a man aged 35 to 55 in good health and CMV-seronegative. CDR3 sequence reads: CASSLRPASSAGGYNEQFF. CDR3 nucleotides: TGTGCCAGCAGCCTGAGGCCTGCTTCGTCAGCGGGAGGGTACAATGAGCAGTTCTTC.